The T cell receptor (beta chain) under discussion was sequenced for a study of blood T cell dynamics during melanoma immunotherapy. Noted time point: pre-treatment baseline. Samples come from before therapy and from week 3 after the first blockade cycle. Disease control meant complete response, partial response or stable disease at 12 weeks. Assay: immunoSEQ multiplex PCR; the TCRdb copy retains only in-frame clones and omits some. The table records some 15,000 clones, 91% of them present only once. Sequenced here: blood, sampled from a patient treated with checkpoint blockade. The source is a human donor with melanoma.

The CDR3 DNA follows: TGTGCCAGCAGCTTGGGGTGGGGGACTGAAGCTTTCTTT. Translating it yields CASSLGWGTEAFF. The V call is TRBV7-2, the J call TRBJ1-1; D might be TRBD1 (5 bases). The ends were cut back, 3 bases at V and 5 bases at J, with 10 bases in the middle. CDR1 and CDR2 from the germline V gene are SGHTA and FQGNSA. The CDR3 extends over 13 amino acids.